The clone carrying this T cell receptor beta chain was seen just once. In the PCR, 60 Vbeta and 13 Jbeta primers were used. Clones were read by immunoSEQ multiplex PCR, and TCRdb kept only the in-frame ones, dropping some. The table lists about 160,000 clones, over 75% of them singletons, with 1% to 1.5% in the top ten. The sample belongs to a study of cytomegalovirus exposure and HLA in healthy donors. The V and J ends lost 6 bases and 0 bases respectively, with 18 bases between them. Germline V CDR1 and CDR2: SGHTS, YDEGEE. The CDR3 covers 16 residues. What was sequenced was PBMCs. The gene calls are TRBV5-8 and TRBJ1-1, with D possibly TRBD1 on 6 matching bases. The TCR comes from a man in his fifties in good health and CMV-seropositive. CDR3 protein: CASIRNGQNMNTEAFF. The CDR3 nucleotides read TGTGCCAGCATCCGGAACGGACAGAACATGAACACTGAAGCTTTCTTT. The entire variable domain, with the rest obtained from reference TRBV5-8 and TRBJ1-1, is as follows: EAGVTQSPTHLIKTRGQQATLRCSPISGHTSVYWYQQALGLGLQFLLWYDEGEERNRGNFPPRFSGRQFPNYSSELNVNALELEDSALYLCASIRNGQNMNTEAFFGQGTRLTVV.